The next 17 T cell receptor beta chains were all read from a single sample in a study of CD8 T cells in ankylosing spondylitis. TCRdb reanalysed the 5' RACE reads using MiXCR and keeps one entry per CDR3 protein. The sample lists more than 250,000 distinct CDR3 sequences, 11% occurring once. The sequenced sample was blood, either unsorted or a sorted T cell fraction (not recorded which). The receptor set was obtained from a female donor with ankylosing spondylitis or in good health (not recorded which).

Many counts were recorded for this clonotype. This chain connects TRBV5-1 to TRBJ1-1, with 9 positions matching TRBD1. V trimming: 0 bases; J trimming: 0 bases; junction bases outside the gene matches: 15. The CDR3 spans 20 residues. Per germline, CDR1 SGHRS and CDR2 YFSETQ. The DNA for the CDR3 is TGCGCCAGCAGCTTGGGTGACAGGGGGACAAGGGCACCTATGAACACTGAAGCTTTCTTT. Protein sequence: CASSLGDRGTRAPMNTEAFF.

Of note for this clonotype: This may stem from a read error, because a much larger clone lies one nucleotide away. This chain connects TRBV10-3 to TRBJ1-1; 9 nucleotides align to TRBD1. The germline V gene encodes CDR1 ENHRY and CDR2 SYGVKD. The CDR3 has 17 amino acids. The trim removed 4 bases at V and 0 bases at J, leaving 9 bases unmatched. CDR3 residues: CAISGPGQGPVNTEAFF. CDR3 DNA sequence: TGTGCCATCAGTGGCCCGGGACAGGGTCCTGTGAACACTGAAGCTTTCTTT.

This CDR3 reads CASSRVVGFDEQYF. The DNA for the CDR3 is TGTGCCAGCAGCCGGGTCGTGGGCTTTGACGAGCAGTACTTC. V is TRBV7-6 and J is TRBJ2-7, with D hard to call. CDR3 length equals 14 residues. Germline V gene data show CDR1 as SGHVS and CDR2 as FNYEAQ. The V end lost 5 bases, the J end lost 5 bases, and 16 bases lay between the germline ends.

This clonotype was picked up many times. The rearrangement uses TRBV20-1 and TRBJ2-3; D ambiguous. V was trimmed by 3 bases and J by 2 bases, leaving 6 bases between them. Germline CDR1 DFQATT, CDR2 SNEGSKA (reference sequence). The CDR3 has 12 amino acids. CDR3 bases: TGCAGTGCTAGCCCCTTCACAGATACGCAGTATTTT. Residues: CSASPFTDTQYF.

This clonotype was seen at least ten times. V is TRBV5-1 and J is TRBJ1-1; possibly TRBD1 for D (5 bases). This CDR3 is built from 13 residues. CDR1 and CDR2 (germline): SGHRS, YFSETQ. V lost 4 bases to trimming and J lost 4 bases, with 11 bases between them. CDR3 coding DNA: TGCGCCAGCAGCCCAGGGTTAAGCACTGAAGCTTTCTTT. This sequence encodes CASSPGLSTEAFF.

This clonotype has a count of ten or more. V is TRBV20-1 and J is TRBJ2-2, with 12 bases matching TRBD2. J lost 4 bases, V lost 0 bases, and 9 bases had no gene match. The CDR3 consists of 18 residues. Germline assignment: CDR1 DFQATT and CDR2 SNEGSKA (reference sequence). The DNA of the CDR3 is TGCAGTGCTAGAGATCTGGCTAGCGGGAGGGCCGTCACCGGGGAGCTGTTTTTT. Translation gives CSARDLASGRAVTGELFF.

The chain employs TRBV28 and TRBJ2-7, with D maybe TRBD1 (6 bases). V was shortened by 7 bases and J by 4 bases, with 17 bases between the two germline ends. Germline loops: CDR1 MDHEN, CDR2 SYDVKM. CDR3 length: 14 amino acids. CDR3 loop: CASKPGTTPYEQYF. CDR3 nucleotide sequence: TGTGCCAGCAAACCCGGGACAACCCCTTACGAGCAGTACTTC.

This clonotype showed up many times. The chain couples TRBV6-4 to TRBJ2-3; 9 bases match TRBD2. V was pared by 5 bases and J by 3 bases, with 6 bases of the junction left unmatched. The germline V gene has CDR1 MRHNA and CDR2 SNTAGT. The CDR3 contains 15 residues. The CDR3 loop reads CASSLAGDPTDTQYF. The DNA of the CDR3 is TGTGCCAGCAGTTTAGCGGGGGACCCGACAGATACGCAGTATTTT.

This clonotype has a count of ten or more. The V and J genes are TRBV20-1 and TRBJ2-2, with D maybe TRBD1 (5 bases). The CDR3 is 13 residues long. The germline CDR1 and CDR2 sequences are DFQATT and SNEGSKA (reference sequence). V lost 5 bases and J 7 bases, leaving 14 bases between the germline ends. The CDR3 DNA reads TGCAGTGCTCATAAGCCAGGGATCGGGGAGCTGTTTTTT. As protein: CSAHKPGIGELFF.

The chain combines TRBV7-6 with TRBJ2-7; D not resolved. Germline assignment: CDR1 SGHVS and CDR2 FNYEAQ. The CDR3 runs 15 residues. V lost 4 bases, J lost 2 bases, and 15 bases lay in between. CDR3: CASSSTLGPTYEQYF. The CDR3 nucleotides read TGTGCCAGCAGCTCTACCCTAGGTCCAACCTACGAGCAGTACTTC.

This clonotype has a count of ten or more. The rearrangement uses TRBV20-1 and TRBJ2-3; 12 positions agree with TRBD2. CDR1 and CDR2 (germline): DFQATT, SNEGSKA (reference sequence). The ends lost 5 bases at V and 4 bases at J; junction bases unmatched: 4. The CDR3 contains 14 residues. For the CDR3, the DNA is TGCAGTGCTTACCTAGCGGGGGGGGCAGATACGCAGTATTTT. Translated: CSAYLAGGADTQYF.

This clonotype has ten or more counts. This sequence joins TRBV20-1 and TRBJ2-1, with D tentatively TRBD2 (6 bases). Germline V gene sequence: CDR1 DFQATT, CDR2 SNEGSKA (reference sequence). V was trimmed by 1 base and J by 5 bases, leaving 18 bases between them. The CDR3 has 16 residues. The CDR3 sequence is CSARALRAGSHNEQFF. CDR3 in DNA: TGCAGTGCTAGAGCCCTCCGGGCGGGATCTCACAATGAGCAGTTCTTC.

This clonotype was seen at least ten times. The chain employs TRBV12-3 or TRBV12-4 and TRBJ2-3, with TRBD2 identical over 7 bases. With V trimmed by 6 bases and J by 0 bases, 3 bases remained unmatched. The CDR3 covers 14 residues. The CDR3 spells CASRGGTSTDTQYF. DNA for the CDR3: TGTGCCAGCAGGGGGGGGACTAGCACAGATACGCAGTATTTT.

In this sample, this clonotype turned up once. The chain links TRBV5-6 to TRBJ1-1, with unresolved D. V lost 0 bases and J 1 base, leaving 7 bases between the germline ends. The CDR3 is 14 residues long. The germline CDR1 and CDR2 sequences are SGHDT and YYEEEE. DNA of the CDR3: TGTGCCAGCAGCTTGGGTACCCAGAACACTGAAGCTTTCTTT. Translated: CASSLGTQNTEAFF.

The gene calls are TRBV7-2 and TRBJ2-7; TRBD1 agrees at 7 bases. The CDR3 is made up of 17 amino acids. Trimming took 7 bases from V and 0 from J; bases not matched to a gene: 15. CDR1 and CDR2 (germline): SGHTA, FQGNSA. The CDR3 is CASTLGDSETYSYEQYF. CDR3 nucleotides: TGTGCCAGCACCCTAGGGGACAGCGAGACTTACTCCTACGAGCAGTACTTC.

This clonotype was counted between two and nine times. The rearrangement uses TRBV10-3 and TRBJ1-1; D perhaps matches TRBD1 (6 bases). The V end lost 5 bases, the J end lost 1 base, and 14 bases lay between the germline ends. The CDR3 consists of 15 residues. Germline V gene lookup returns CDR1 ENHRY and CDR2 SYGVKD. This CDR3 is CAISRGGTQNTEAFF. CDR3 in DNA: TGTGCCATCAGTAGGGGGGGGACACAGAACACTGAAGCTTTCTTT.

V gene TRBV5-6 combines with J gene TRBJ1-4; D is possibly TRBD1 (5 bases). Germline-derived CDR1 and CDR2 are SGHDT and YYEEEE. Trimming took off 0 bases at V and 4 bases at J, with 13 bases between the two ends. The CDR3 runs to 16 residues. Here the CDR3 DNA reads TGTGCCAGCAGCTTGGCGATTCGGGGGATTAATGAAAAACTGTTTTTT. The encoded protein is CASSLAIRGINEKLFF.